This T cell receptor (beta chain) appears in the sequencing data of a study of T cells in Graves' hyperthyroidism and ophthalmopathy. Study at large: Sampling of peripheral blood happened at initial diagnosis, prior to any treatment.

TCR beta CDR3 regions were amplified from RNA transcripts. TCR CDR3 underwent first-round RT-PCR with the HTBI primer set. Each CDR3 protein is one row after TCRdb ran MiXCR on the multiplex PCR reads. This table has fewer than 350,000 distinct CDR3 sequences, about 18% appearing once. V was clipped by 2 bases and J by 3 bases, with 8 bases between them. This CDR3 has 13 amino acids. Germline values: CDR1 SGHKS, CDR2 YYEKEE (reference sequence). The clonotype comes from a woman aged 45 to 65 with Graves' hyperthyroidism. Sequencing was performed on blood. This chain uses TRBV5-5 with TRBJ2-5; D might be TRBD1 (5 bases). The CDR3 loop reads CASSFSGKETQYF. The CDR3 DNA reads as TGTGCCAGCAGCTTCTCAGGGAAAGAGACCCAGTACTTC.